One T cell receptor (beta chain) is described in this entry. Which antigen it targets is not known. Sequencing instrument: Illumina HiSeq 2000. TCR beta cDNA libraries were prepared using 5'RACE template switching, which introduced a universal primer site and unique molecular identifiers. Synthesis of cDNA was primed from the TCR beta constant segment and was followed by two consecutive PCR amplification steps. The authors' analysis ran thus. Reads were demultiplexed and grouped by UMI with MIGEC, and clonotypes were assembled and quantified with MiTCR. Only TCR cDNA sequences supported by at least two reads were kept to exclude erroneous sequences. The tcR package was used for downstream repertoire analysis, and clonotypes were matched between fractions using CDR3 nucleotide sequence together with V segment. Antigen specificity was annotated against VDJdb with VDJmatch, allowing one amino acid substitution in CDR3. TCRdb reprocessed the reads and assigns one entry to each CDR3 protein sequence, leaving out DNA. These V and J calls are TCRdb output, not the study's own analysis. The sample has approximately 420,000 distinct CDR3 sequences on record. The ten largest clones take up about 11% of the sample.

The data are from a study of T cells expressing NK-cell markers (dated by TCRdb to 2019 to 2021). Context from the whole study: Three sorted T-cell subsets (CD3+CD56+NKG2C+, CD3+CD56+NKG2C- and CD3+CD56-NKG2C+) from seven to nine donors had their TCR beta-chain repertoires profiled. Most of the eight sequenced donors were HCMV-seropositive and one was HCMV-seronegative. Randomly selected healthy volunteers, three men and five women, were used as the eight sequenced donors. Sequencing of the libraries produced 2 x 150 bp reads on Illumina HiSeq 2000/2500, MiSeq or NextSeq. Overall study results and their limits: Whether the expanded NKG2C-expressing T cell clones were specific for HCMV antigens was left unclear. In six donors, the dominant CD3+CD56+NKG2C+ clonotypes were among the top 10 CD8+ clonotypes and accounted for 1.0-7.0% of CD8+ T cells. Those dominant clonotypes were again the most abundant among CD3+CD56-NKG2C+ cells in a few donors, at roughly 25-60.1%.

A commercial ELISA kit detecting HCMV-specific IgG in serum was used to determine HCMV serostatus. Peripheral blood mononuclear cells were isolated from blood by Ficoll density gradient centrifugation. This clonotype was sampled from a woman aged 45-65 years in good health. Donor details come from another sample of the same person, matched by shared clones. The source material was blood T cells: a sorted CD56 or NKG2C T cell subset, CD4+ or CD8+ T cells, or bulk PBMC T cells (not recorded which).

The CDR3 sequence is CSARVGQGSQPQHF. This sequence uses TRBV20-1 and TRBJ1-5; TCRdb selects TRBD1, and the lack of DNA leaves this call unchecked. Its CDR3 holds 14 amino acids, cysteine through phenylalanine. No DNA accompanies this entry. Via the germline V gene (reference sequence), CDR1 is DFQATT and CDR2 SNEGSKA.